The 17 T cell receptor beta chains in this list originate from one sample, sequenced in a study of blood T cell repertoires in COVID-19 (dated by TCRdb to the early 2020s). The library came from the immunoSEQ multiplex PCR assay. Held by TCRdb, this immuneACCESS table contains in-frame sequences only and omits some clones. Under half of the omission traces to an unresolved V gene where checked; the cause of the rest is unknown. The table for this sample lists about 83,000 clones; just over 85% of them were counted only once. Of the sample, 22% falls within the top ten clones. Sequenced input: peripheral blood. These receptor sequences come from a woman older than 75 in a cohort sampled during active or convalescent COVID-19.

J is TRBJ2-5 and V is TRBV11-1, with a weak D call TRBD2 (5 bases). V shed 4 bases and J shed 5 bases, with 11 bases lying between them. From germline, CDR1 is SGHAT and CDR2 FQDESV (reference sequence). The CDR3 length is 13 residues. CDR3 amino acids: CASSSGLTETQYF. As DNA, the CDR3 is TGTGCCAGCAGCTCCGGACTCACCGAGACCCAGTACTTC.

There are a few counts of this clone. V is TRBV6-1 and J is TRBJ1-2; D is perhaps TRBD1 (5 bases). This CDR3 comprises 14 residues. The germline CDR1 and CDR2 sequences are MNHNS and SASEGT. The V and J ends lost 3 bases and 5 bases respectively, with 13 bases between them. The chain's CDR3 is CASSDQGLGYGYTF. CDR3 nucleotides: TGTGCCAGCAGTGACCAGGGATTAGGGTATGGCTACACCTTC.

This clone was counted between two and nine times. The chain uses TRBV5-1 and TRBJ1-1; unclear D gene. The CDR3 has 13 residues. V was cut by 4 bases and J by 2 bases, with 9 bases left in between. Germline V CDR1 and CDR2: SGHRS, YFSETQ. CDR3 sequence: CASSSQDNTEAFF. CDR3 DNA: TGCGCCAGCAGCAGTCAGGATAACACTGAAGCTTTCTTT. The full variable domain, in which reference TRBV5-1 and TRBJ1-1 provide the parts outside the CDR3, is KAGVTQTPRYLIKTRGQQVTLSCSPISGHRSVSWYQQTPGQGLQFLFEYFSETQRNKGNFPGRFSGRQFSNSRSEMNVSTLELGDSALYLCASSSQDNTEAFFGQGTRLTVV.

V is TRBV11-3 and J is TRBJ2-1; 8 nucleotides match TRBD1. The CDR3 length is 15 residues. Germline V CDR1 and CDR2: SGHNT, YENEEA. Unmatched junction bases numbered 7, after V lost 2 bases and J lost 7 bases. CDR3 protein: CASSLQSQGANEQFF. Here the CDR3 DNA reads TGTGCCAGCAGCTTACAAAGTCAGGGGGCGAATGAGCAGTTCTTC.

This clone was seen a single time. This chain connects TRBV7-9 to TRBJ1-4; D call uncertain. V was trimmed by 5 bases and J by 0 bases, leaving 10 bases between them. The length of the CDR3 is 15 residues. Germline values: CDR1 SEHNR, CDR2 FQNEAQ (reference sequence). CDR3 protein: CASSPPPATNEKLFF. The CDR3 region has the DNA TGTGCCAGCAGCCCCCCTCCCGCAACTAATGAAAAACTGTTTTTT.

V is TRBV28 and J is TRBJ1-2; 9 bases are shared with TRBD1. Germline CDR1 MDHEN, CDR2 SYDVKM. CDR3 size: 15 residues. V was clipped by 4 bases and J by 2 bases; unmatched bases: 5. CDR3: CASSSGQGLNYGYTF. The DNA for the CDR3 is TGTGCCAGCAGTTCGGGACAGGGCTTAAACTATGGCTACACCTTC.

The CDR3 reads CASSKALCWEGSDTQYF. CDR3 sequence (DNA): TGTGCCAGCAGCAAAGCGCTTTGCTGGGAGGGTTCAGATACGCAGTATTTT. V gene TRBV21-1 combines with J gene TRBJ2-3; the D segment call TRBD2 is taken from the table without a DNA check. TRBV21-1 is a documented pseudogene. This CDR3 contains 17 residues.

CDR3 nucleotide sequence: TGTGCCAGCAGCCTAAGGACAGGAAGGAATTCACCCCTCCACTTT. Residues: CASSLRTGRNSPLHF. The J gene is TRBJ1-6, the V gene TRBV3-1 (or the pseudogene TRBV3-2); 7 bases align to TRBD1. Germline lookup yields CDR1 LGHDT and CDR2 YNNKEL (reference sequence). This CDR3 is built from 15 residues. With V trimmed by 4 bases and J by 7 bases, 7 bases remained unmatched.

The chain employs TRBV28 and TRBJ2-1; TRBD2 matches at 9 bases. The junction had 17 bases not matched to a gene; V was cut back by 6 bases and J by 8 bases. Germline V gives CDR1 MDHEN, CDR2 SYDVKM. The CDR3 consists of 17 residues. CDR3 bases: TGTGCCAGCAGACAGAGGACTAGCGCCCAACAGGGCGATGAGCAGTTCTTC. Translated: CASRQRTSAQQGDEQFF.

There are many counts of this clone. This CDR3 reads CASSQDQLAGAQETQYF. CDR3 nucleotides: TGTGCCAGCAGCCAAGATCAACTAGCGGGGGCTCAAGAGACCCAGTACTTC. The chain has TRBV4-2 and TRBJ2-5, with 11 nucleotides matching TRBD2. CDR1 LGHNA and CDR2 YNFKEQ come from the germline V gene. V shed 0 bases and J 2 bases; nucleotides not matched to a gene: 5. The CDR3 spans 17 residues.

The rearrangement joins TRBV7-9 to TRBJ2-2; D might be TRBD2 (5 bases). The CDR3 sequence is 15 residues long. The germline CDR1 and CDR2 sequences are SEHNR and FQNEAQ (reference sequence). V was pared by 3 bases and J by 2 bases, with 10 bases between. The CDR3 here is CASSLFSGNTGELFF. The CDR3 DNA sequence: TGTGCCAGCAGCTTGTTCAGCGGTAACACCGGGGAGCTGTTTTTT.

The rearrangement joins TRBV30 to TRBJ1-2; 8 bases line up with TRBD1. The germline gives CDR1 GTSNPN, CDR2 SVGIG (reference sequence). This CDR3 has 14 amino acids. V dropped 3 bases and J dropped 2; count of bases not matched to a gene: 5. The CDR3 loop reads CAWSRTGLNYGYTF. The CDR3 DNA is TGTGCCTGGAGCCGGACAGGGTTAAACTATGGCTACACCTTC.

This chain uses TRBV12-1 with TRBJ2-1; TRBD2, as called in the table, went unchecked against the DNA. TRBV12-1 constitutes a pseudogene. The CDR3 has 18 amino acids. CDR3 DNA sequence: TGTGCCAGCAGCTTTCGACATACCGGGACTAGACCTGACAATGAGCAGTTCTTC. Translation gives CASSFRHTGTRPDNEQFF.

This clone was observed once. V and J are TRBV24-1 and TRBJ2-3; 7 nucleotides align to TRBD2. The CDR3 runs to 15 residues. CDR1 and CDR2 (germline): KGHDR, SFDVKD. V was clipped by 4 bases and J by 0 bases; unmatched bases: 3. The CDR3 region has the DNA TGTGCCACCAGTGACCTAGCGGAAAGCACAGATACGCAGTATTTT. Residues: CATSDLAESTDTQYF.

On this clone: A read error may produce the germline difference seen at one junction end. The CDR3 protein is CASRQGSWPRELFF. Here the CDR3 DNA reads TGTGCCAGCAGGCAAGGCAGTTGGCCCAGGGAGCTGTTTTTT. This sequence joins TRBV14 and TRBJ2-2; D gene ambiguous. Germline V gene data show CDR1 as SGHDN and CDR2 as FVKESK. The CDR3 is 14 residues long. The full variable domain, rest sourced from reference TRBV14 and TRBJ2-2, is EAGVTQFPSHSVIEKGQTVTLRCDPISGHDNLYWYRRVMGKEIKFLLHFVKESKQDESGMPNNRFLAERTGGTYSTLKVQPAELEDSGVYFCASRQGSWPRELFFGEGSRLTVL.

The chain links TRBV18 to TRBJ1-5; 7 nucleotides align to TRBD1. J lost 5 bases, V lost 4 bases, and 5 bases had no gene match. The CDR3 sequence is 14 residues long. Germline V CDR1 and CDR2: KGHSH, LQKENI. CDR3 coding DNA: TGTGCCAGCTCACGCGGGACAGCCGATCAGCCCCAGCATTTT. It encodes CASSRGTADQPQHF. Drawing the rest from reference TRBV18 and TRBJ1-5, the complete variable domain is NAGVMQNPRHLVRRRGQEARLRCSPMKGHSHVYWYRQLPEEGLKFMVYLQKENIIDESGMPKERFSAEFPKEGPSILRIQQVVRGDSAAYFCASSRGTADQPQHFGDGTRLSIL.

The gene calls are TRBV14 and TRBJ1-1; D possibly corresponds to TRBD1 (5 bases). The germline gives CDR1 SGHDN, CDR2 FVKESK. The CDR3 is 15 amino acids. With 0 bases removed from V and 4 bases from J, the gap between germline ends came to 12 bases. CDR3 region: CASSQDWRDGTEAFF. The CDR3 bases are TGTGCCAGCAGCCAAGATTGGCGGGACGGCACTGAAGCTTTCTTT.